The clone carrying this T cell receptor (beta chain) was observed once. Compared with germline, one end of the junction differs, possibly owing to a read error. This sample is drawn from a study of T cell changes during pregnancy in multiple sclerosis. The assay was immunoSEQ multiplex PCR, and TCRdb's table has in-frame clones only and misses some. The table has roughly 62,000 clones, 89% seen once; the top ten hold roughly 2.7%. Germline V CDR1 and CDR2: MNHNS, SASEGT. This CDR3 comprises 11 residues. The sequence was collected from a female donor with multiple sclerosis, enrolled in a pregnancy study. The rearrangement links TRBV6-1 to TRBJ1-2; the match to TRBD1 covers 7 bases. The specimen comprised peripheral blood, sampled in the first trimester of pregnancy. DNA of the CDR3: TGTGCCAGCAGTTACACGGGACAGCACCTCTTC. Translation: CASSYTGQHLF.